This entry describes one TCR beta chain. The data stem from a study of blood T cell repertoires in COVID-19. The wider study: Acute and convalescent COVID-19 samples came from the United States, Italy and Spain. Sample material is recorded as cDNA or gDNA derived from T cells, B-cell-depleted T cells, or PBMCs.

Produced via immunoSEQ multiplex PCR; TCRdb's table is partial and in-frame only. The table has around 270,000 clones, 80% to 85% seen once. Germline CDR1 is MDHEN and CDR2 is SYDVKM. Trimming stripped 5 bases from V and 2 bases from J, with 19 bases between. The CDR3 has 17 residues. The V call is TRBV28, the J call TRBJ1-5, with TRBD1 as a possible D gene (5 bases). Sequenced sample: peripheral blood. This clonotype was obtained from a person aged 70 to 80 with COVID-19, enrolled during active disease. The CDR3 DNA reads TGTGCCAGCAGTCAACGGGGACTCCTAGGTGGCAATCAGCCCCAGCATTTT. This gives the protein CASSQRGLLGGNQPQHF.